This T cell receptor (beta chain) was sequenced during a study of cytomegalovirus exposure and HLA in healthy donors. Broader study findings: Investigators reported 150 to 200 TCR beta chains as tied to cytomegalovirus.

To note about this clone: Its target is unknown.

Only in-frame clones appear in the TCRdb table, and some are missing; sequencing was by immunoSEQ multiplex PCR. The sample gives under 250,000 clones, around nine tenths of which show up once; about 2.5% is in the top ten. Sequenced material: PBMCs. This TCR derives from a young man in good health and CMV-seronegative.

This CDR3 reads CSADLRLAEPYEQYF. CDR3 coding DNA: TGCAGCGCCGATCTGCGACTAGCGGAACCCTACGAGCAGTACTTC. V is TRBV29-1 and J is TRBJ2-7; 9 bases agree with TRBD2. CDR1 SQVTM and CDR2 ANQGSEA come from the germline V gene. The trim removed 7 bases at V and 2 bases at J, leaving 12 bases unmatched. The CDR3 runs to 15 residues.